A selection of T cell receptor beta chains follows, all from one sample in a study of shared clonotypes between healthy human individuals. Produced via immunoSEQ multiplex PCR; TCRdb's table is partial and in-frame only. The sample carries some 2,000,000 clones, 85% to 95% recorded once. Material: naive CD8+ T cells sorted from blood. Receptor source: a man in his late teens or twenties in good health. Both conserved end residues are part of each CDR3. The D gene is left open where the match is weak. Size is stated for part of the rows, as once, few or many counts, or as a class when the clone is expanded.

j_call v_call clone_size d_call cdr3_aa cdr3_nt
TRBJ2-5 TRBV9 . . CASSDLETQYF TGTGCCAGCAGCGACTTGGAGACCCAGTACTTC
TRBJ1-5 TRBV19 . . CASSMYRINQPQHF TGTGCCAGTAGTATGTACAGGATCAATCAGCCCCAGCATTTT
TRBJ1-4 TRBV7-9 once . CASSPKSTTNEKLFF TGTGCCAGCAGCCCAAAGTCAACAACTAATGAAAAACTGTTTTTT
TRBJ2-7 TRBV28 . . CASLLTGSYEQYF TGTGCCAGCCTACTCACAGGTAGCTACGAGCAGTACTTC
TRBJ2-3 TRBV6-5 . TRBD2 CASSYSGGGSADTQYF TGTGCCAGCAGTTACTCGGGCGGGGGGTCGGCAGATACGCAGTATTTT
TRBJ1-5 TRBV5-1 . . CASSLGAALDGNQPQHF TGCGCCAGCAGCTTGGGGGCCGCACTTGACGGCAATCAGCCCCAGCATTTT
TRBJ1-3 TRBV13 . . CASSLGPGAGNTIYF TGTGCCAGCAGCTTAGGTCCGGGCGCAGGAAACACCATATATTTT
TRBJ2-7 TRBV7-3 . TRBD1 CASSFGGQGNEQYF TGTGCCAGCAGCTTTGGGGGACAGGGGAACGAGCAGTACTTC
TRBJ1-3 TRBV6-5 . . CASSWDGNSGNTIYF TGTGCCAGCAGTTGGGACGGAAACTCTGGAAACACCATATATTTT
TRBJ2-5 TRBV9 . . CASSEGGAQETQYF TGTGCCAGCAGCGAGGGTGGGGCGCAAGAGACCCAGTACTTC
TRBJ1-1 TRBV6-6 once TRBD1 CASSYTGTVEAFF TGTGCCAGCAGTTACACCGGGACAGTCGAAGCTTTCTTT
TRBJ2-7 TRBV15 . . CATSLDAPYEQYF TGTGCCACCAGCCTAGACGCGCCCTACGAGCAGTACTTC
TRBJ1-2 TRBV10-1 . . CASSETLGDRYTF TGCGCCAGCAGTGAGACTTTAGGGGATAGATACACCTTC
TRBJ2-1 TRBV11-2 . . CASSLDRNEQFF TGTGCCAGCAGCTTGGACCGCAATGAGCAGTTCTTC
TRBJ1-2 TRBV9 once . CASSPLGQATYGYTF TGTGCCAGCAGCCCGTTAGGGCAGGCCACTTATGGCTACACCTTC
TRBJ2-1 TRBV5-4 . . CASSLTPPEQFF TGTGCCAGCAGCTTGACTCCCCCGGAGCAGTTCTTC
TRBJ2-7 TRBV5-6 . TRBD2 CASSLGGLGYEQYF TGTGCCAGCAGCCTCGGGGGGTTAGGGTACGAGCAGTACTTC